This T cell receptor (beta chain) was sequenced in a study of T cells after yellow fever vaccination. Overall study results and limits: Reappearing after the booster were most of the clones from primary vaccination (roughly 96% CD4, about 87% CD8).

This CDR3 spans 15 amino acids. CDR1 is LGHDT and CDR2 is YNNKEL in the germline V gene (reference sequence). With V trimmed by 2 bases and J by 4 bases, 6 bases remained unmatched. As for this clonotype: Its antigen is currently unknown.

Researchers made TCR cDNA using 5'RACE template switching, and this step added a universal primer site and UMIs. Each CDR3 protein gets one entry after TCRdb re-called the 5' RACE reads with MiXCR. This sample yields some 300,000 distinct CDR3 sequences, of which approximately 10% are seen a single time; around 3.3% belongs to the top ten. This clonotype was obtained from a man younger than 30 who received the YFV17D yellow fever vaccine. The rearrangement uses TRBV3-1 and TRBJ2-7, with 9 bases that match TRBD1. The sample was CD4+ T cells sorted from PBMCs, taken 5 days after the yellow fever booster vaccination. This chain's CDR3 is CASSQSGQGTYEQYF. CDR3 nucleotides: TGTGCCAGCAGCCAATCCGGACAGGGGACGTACGAGCAGTACTTC.